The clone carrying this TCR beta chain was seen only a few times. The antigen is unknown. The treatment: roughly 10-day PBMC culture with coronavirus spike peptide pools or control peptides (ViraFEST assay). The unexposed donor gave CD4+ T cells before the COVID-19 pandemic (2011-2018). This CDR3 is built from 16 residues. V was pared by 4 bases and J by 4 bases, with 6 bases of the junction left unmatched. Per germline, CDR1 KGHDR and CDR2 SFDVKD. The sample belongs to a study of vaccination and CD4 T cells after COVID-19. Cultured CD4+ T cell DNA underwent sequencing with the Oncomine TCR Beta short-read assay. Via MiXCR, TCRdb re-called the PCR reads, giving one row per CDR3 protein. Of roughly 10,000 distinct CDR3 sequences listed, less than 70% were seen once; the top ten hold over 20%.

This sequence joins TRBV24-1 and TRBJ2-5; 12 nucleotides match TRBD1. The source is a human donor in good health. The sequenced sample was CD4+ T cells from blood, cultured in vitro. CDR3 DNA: TGTGCCACCAGTGAGGGGGACAGGGGGCGATCAGAGACCCAGTACTTC. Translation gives CATSEGDRGRSETQYF.